This entry is about one T cell receptor beta chain. Its antigen is not known. CDR1 is KGHSH and CDR2 is LQKENI in the germline V gene. The length of the CDR3 is 14 residues. The V end was cut by 8 bases, the J end by 2 bases, with 15 bases between. It was with 60 Vbeta and 13 Jbeta primers that the PCR ran. The table came from immunoSEQ multiplex PCR; TCRdb's copy has only in-frame clones and leaves some out. The top ten clones hold approximately 4% of a sample with more than 110,000 clones, roughly 76% of them seen once. The data stem from a study of cytomegalovirus exposure and HLA in healthy donors. Broader study findings: The authors excluded some V segments, including TRBV6-2 and TRBV6-3, as indistinguishable. Reports indicated that the classifier achieved high specificity and sensitivity in diagnosing cytomegalovirus status.

Sequencing input: PBMCs. The chain joins TRBV18 to TRBJ1-1; D not resolved. The receptor comes from a man younger than 35 in good health and CMV-seronegative. CDR3 in DNA: TGTGCCAGCGGAGCCTTGGCCACCAACACTGAAGCTTTCTTT. Amino acid sequence: CASGALATNTEAFF.